Presented here are 24 T cell receptor beta chains from one specimen sequenced in a study of T cells expressing NK-cell markers (dated by TCRdb to 2018 to 2021). Library preparation was by 5' RACE. The sequencing machine was an Illumina HiSeq 2000. TCRdb reprocessed the sequencing reads and holds a single record per CDR3 protein sequence, with no DNA. The sample's own table lists hundreds of thousands of distinct CDR3 sequences. The ten biggest clones cover roughly 3.5% of the sample. Specimen: blood T cells: a sorted CD56 or NKG2C T cell subset, CD4+ or CD8+ T cells, or bulk PBMC T cells (not recorded which). Receptors originate from a man younger than 35 in good health. Donor details come from another sample of the same person, matched by shared clones.

V and J are TRBV27 and TRBJ2-5; lacking DNA, the TRBD1 call made by TCRdb goes unchecked. The V gene's germline CDR1 is MNHEY and CDR2 SMNVEV (reference sequence). The CDR3 spans 17 residues. The CDR3 protein is CASSPPAGRDHQETQYF.

V is TRBV12-3 or TRBV12-4 and J is TRBJ1-1. The CDR3 runs to 15 residues. The CDR3 region is CASSPQNMLNTEAFF.

This chain links TRBV28 with TRBJ2-4. The CDR3 length is 16 residues. Germline V lookup: CDR1 MDHEN, CDR2 SYDVKM. The chain's CDR3 is CASSLWAVVAKNIQYF.

This chain connects TRBV5-1 to TRBJ2-1; TCRdb's assignment of TRBD2 cannot be checked, as there is no DNA. Germline V CDR1 and CDR2: SGHRS, YFSETQ. There are 15 residues in the CDR3. Here the CDR3 reads CASSTGLEEYNEQFF.

J is TRBJ2-3 and V is TRBV29-1; as DNA is missing, the TRBD1 call by TCRdb cannot be tested. The CDR3 sequence is 15 residues long. From germline, CDR1 is SQVTM and CDR2 ANQGSEA. The CDR3 loop is CSVAGDRGRADTQYF.

V is TRBV30 and J is TRBJ1-2; absent DNA, TCRdb's TRBD1 call cannot be checked. Germline loops: CDR1 GTSNPN, CDR2 SVGIG (reference sequence). The CDR3 is made up of 14 amino acids. CDR3 sequence: CAWSRKETGQGYTF.

The chain's CDR3 is CASSLTRGGPLEQYF. The chain employs TRBV5-5 and TRBJ2-7; absent DNA, TCRdb's TRBD1 call cannot be checked. This CDR3 is built from 15 residues. In germline, CDR1 is SGHKS, CDR2 YYEKEE (reference sequence).

The gene calls are TRBV5-1 and TRBJ2-3; TCRdb calls TRBD1, which cannot be checked without DNA. The CDR3 has 16 residues. Germline V gene lookup returns CDR1 SGHRS and CDR2 YFSETQ. The CDR3 here is CASSLDGNPGTDTQYF.

This chain links TRBV28 with TRBJ2-7; TCRdb proposes TRBD2, but this gene call is untestable without DNA. The CDR3 length is 14 residues. In germline, CDR1 is MDHEN, CDR2 SYDVKM. CDR3 loop: CASTAGTRSGEQYF. The entire variable domain, with the rest obtained from reference TRBV28 and TRBJ2-7, is as follows: DVKVTQSSRYLVKRTGEKVFLECVQDMDHENMFWYRQDPGLGLRLIYFSYDVKMKEKGDIPEGYSVSREKKERFSLILESASTNQTSMYLCASTAGTRSGEQYFGPGTRLTVT.

CDR3: CASSFGSSGRAADTQYF. V and J are TRBV5-1 and TRBJ2-3; TCRdb selects TRBD2, and the lack of DNA leaves this call unchecked. Germline values: CDR1 SGHRS, CDR2 YFSETQ. The length of the CDR3 is 17 residues.

V is TRBV28 and J is TRBJ2-5; TCRdb designates TRBD1, a call that cannot be tested without DNA. This CDR3 contains 13 residues. Germline V gene data show CDR1 as MDHEN and CDR2 as SYDVKM. CDR3 protein: CASSRSGGAPTYF.

The gene calls are TRBV20-1 and TRBJ2-1. The CDR3 loop spans 15 amino acids. Germline loops: CDR1 DFQATT, CDR2 SNEGSKA (reference sequence). CDR3 amino acids: CSARYLASGDNEQFF.

This chain uses TRBV10-3 with TRBJ2-5; checking the TCRdb D call of TRBD2 is not possible without DNA. The CDR3 loop spans 17 amino acids. CDR1 is ENHRY and CDR2 is SYGVKD in the germline V gene. The CDR3 sequence is CAISEPPRTSGSETQYF.

CDR3 sequence: CASSFEGGRREQYF. J is TRBJ2-7 and V is TRBV6-5; with no DNA, the TCRdb D assignment of TRBD1 cannot be verified. Germline CDR1 MNHEY, CDR2 SVGAGI. The CDR3 length is 14 residues.

The chain recombines TRBV14 with TRBJ2-3. Germline lookup yields CDR1 SGHDN and CDR2 FVKESK. The CDR3 totals 13 residues. The chain's CDR3 is CASSPIAEDTQYF.

This chain connects TRBV12-3 or TRBV12-4 to TRBJ1-2; TCRdb outputs TRBD1, but without DNA this stays unchecked. The CDR3 spans 13 residues. The chain's CDR3 is CASSPPTYYGYTF.

The CDR3 spells CASSWTGDPGEQYF. The V call is TRBV7-2, the J call TRBJ2-7; there is no DNA to check the TCRdb D call of TRBD1. Germline values: CDR1 SGHTA, CDR2 FQGNSA. The CDR3 covers 14 residues.

V and J are TRBV29-1 and TRBJ2-3; the D gene TCRdb calls, TRBD1, cannot be checked with no DNA. The CDR3 extends over 14 amino acids. CDR1 SQVTM and CDR2 ANQGSEA come from the germline V gene. The chain's CDR3 is CSAPTVLDVDTQYF.

This CDR3 reads CASSVGGGYTDTQYF. The chain couples TRBV9 to TRBJ2-3; no DNA is available, so the TRBD1 call from TCRdb remains unchecked. The germline CDR1 and CDR2 sequences are SGDLS and YYNGEE. CDR3 length: 15 residues.

V and J are TRBV28 and TRBJ2-3; TCRdb names TRBD2, which stays unverified in the absence of DNA. Germline-derived CDR1 and CDR2 are MDHEN and SYDVKM. CDR3 length: 14 amino acids. The CDR3 loop reads CASSTSGFTDTQYF.

This rearrangement joins TRBV6-1 to TRBJ1-6; the TCRdb call, TRBD1, lacks DNA for checking. Per the germline V gene, CDR1 is MNHNS and CDR2 is SASEGT. The CDR3 has 16 amino acids. The CDR3 sequence: CASSPRTGGTASPLHF.

CDR3 loop: CASSLVPAGVTDTQYF. The rearrangement joins TRBV7-2 to TRBJ2-3; TCRdb's D gene call, TRBD2, goes unchecked for lack of DNA. The CDR3 is 16 residues long. Germline V gene lookup returns CDR1 SGHTA and CDR2 FQGNSA. The whole variable domain, filled in from reference TRBV7-2 and TRBJ2-3, reads GAGVSQSPSNKVTEKGKDVELRCDPISGHTALYWYRQSLGQGLEFLIYFQGNSAPDKSGLPSDRFSAERTGGSVSTLTIQRTQQEDSAVYLCASSLVPAGVTDTQYFGPGTRLTVL.

The V gene is TRBV12-3 or TRBV12-4, the J gene TRBJ2-5; TCRdb's assignment of TRBD1 cannot be checked, as there is no DNA. There are 13 residues in the CDR3. CDR3 sequence: CASSWGQGETQYF.

This chain uses TRBV30 with TRBJ2-3. Germline CDR1 GTSNPN, CDR2 SVGIG (reference sequence). The CDR3 is 12 residues long. CDR3 sequence: CAWSGTSGTQYF.